This T cell receptor beta chain emerged from a study of cytomegalovirus exposure and HLA in healthy donors. General study results and limits: Among CMV-associated TCR beta chains, most appeared HLA-restricted in a later analysis.

The PCR used 60 Vbeta and 13 Jbeta primers. Some clones are missing from TCRdb's copy, which holds only in-frame ones; the method was immunoSEQ multiplex PCR. The repertoire holds 200,000 or so clones, with roughly 76% as singletons. On this clone itself: Its target is not known.

What was sequenced was PBMCs. The source is a woman in her thirties in good health and CMV-seropositive.

The CDR3: CASSSPGTGNGYTF. Here the CDR3 DNA reads TGTGCCAGCAGCTCCCCCGGGACAGGGAATGGCTACACCTTC. This chain links TRBV7-6 with TRBJ1-2; 9 bases are shared with TRBD1. J was trimmed by 6 bases and V by 4 bases; bases with no gene match: 6. CDR1 is SGHVS and CDR2 is FNYEAQ in the germline V gene. There are 14 residues in the CDR3.